The 17 T cell receptor beta chains below all came from one sample that was sequenced in a study of blood T cell repertoires in COVID-19. Using immunoSEQ multiplex PCR, the repertoire was profiled, and TCRdb retains in-frame clones only, with some absent. The sample has under 250,000 clones, approximately 86% seen once. Source material: peripheral blood. The receptors here all came from an elderly man with acute or convalescent COVID-19.

On this clone: The sample contains more than one DNA sequence encoding this CDR3. The chain couples TRBV28 to TRBJ2-7; 9 bases are a match to TRBD2. CDR3 length equals 13 residues. V was pared by 6 bases and J by 1 base, with 1 base of the junction left unmatched. Germline V gives CDR1 MDHEN, CDR2 SYDVKM. CDR3 protein: CASRRGGSYEQYF. Written as DNA, the CDR3 is TGTGCCAGCAGGCGGGGGGGATCCTACGAGCAGTACTTC.

This clone was counted between two and nine times. The rearrangement joins TRBV6-5 to TRBJ1-3; tentative D call: TRBD1 (5 bases). Trimming took off 5 bases at V and 0 bases at J, with 8 bases between the two ends. CDR1 and CDR2 (germline): MNHEY, SVGAGI. The CDR3 covers 14 residues. The CDR3 region is CASSPGGSGNTIYF. For the CDR3, the DNA is TGTGCCAGCAGTCCGGGGGGCTCTGGAAACACCATATATTTT.

The J gene is TRBJ1-4, the V gene TRBV18; 8 bases agree with TRBD1. Germline V gene data show CDR1 as KGHSH and CDR2 as LQKENI. The length of the CDR3 is 15 residues. The ends lost 6 bases at V and 8 bases at J; junction bases unmatched: 11. The CDR3 reads CASSYGQGVEEKLFF. Written as DNA, the CDR3 is TGTGCCAGCTCCTACGGACAGGGCGTAGAAGAAAAACTGTTTTTT.

The V gene is TRBV6-5, the J gene TRBJ1-3; 7 nucleotides agree with TRBD1. V lost 2 bases, J lost 0 bases, and 4 bases stayed unmatched. Germline CDR1 reads MNHEY; CDR2 reads SVGAGI. The CDR3 contains 16 residues. The CDR3 sequence: CASSYQDRISGNTIYF. The CDR3 DNA reads as TGTGCCAGCAGTTACCAGGACAGGATCTCTGGAAACACCATATATTTT.

The chain employs TRBV5-1 and TRBJ2-3; D might be TRBD1 (6 bases). Looked up from germline, CDR1 is SGHRS and CDR2 is YFSETQ. This CDR3 is built from 16 residues. Trimming took off 3 bases at V and 1 base at J, with 15 bases between the two ends. CDR3 nucleotide sequence: TGCGCCAGCAGCTACCGACAGGCAACGGGCACAGATACGCAGTATTTT. It encodes CASSYRQATGTDTQYF. The whole variable domain, filled in from reference TRBV5-1 and TRBJ2-3, reads KAGVTQTPRYLIKTRGQQVTLSCSPISGHRSVSWYQQTPGQGLQFLFEYFSETQRNKGNFPGRFSGRQFSNSRSEMNVSTLELGDSALYLCASSYRQATGTDTQYFGPGTRLTVL.

This chain links TRBV6-1 with TRBJ2-3, with TRBD1 matching over 8 bases. This CDR3 spans 13 amino acids. Losses at the gene ends were 6 bases for V and 8 bases for J; bases not matched to a gene: 7. CDR1 MNHNS and CDR2 SASEGT come from the germline V gene. The CDR3 DNA follows: TGTGCCAGCAGCACGACGGACAGGGCTACGCAGTATTTT. Encoded protein: CASSTTDRATQYF.

The V call is TRBV27, the J call TRBJ1-1; no reliable D call. The V and J ends lost 5 bases and 11 bases respectively, with 18 bases between them. Germline V lookup: CDR1 MNHEY, CDR2 SMNVEV (reference sequence). The CDR3 runs 13 residues. The CDR3 nucleotides are TGTGCCAGCAGTCAAGTGGCGAGGGCCGCTGCTTTCTTT. Residues: CASSQVARAAAFF.

The rearrangement uses TRBV7-9 and TRBJ2-7; D might be TRBD1 (5 bases). This CDR3 has 12 amino acids. Germline V gene sequence: CDR1 SEHNR, CDR2 FQNEAQ (reference sequence). Trimming removed 5 bases at V and 7 bases at J, with 12 bases between. The CDR3 reads CASSRQGGEQYF. The CDR3 region has the DNA TGTGCCAGCAGCCGTCAGGGTGGAGAGCAGTACTTC. The full variable domain, in which reference TRBV7-9 and TRBJ2-7 provide the parts outside the CDR3, is DTGVSQNPRHKITKRGQNVTFRCDPISEHNRLYWYRQTLGQGPEFLTYFQNEAQLEKSRLLSDRFSAERPKGSFSTLEIQRTEQGDSAMYLCASSRQGGEQYFGPGTRLTVT.

In its sample, this clone was seen a few times. This rearrangement joins TRBV5-5 to TRBJ1-2, with TRBD1 identical over 7 bases. The CDR3 runs 15 residues. Looked up from germline, CDR1 is SGHKS and CDR2 is YYEKEE (reference sequence). Trimming removed 5 bases from V and 3 bases from J; junction bases left unmatched: 10. CDR3 amino acids: CASSSTDRNYYGYTF. The CDR3 coding sequence is TGTGCCAGCAGTTCGACGGACAGGAACTACTATGGCTACACCTTC.

V and J are TRBV5-1 and TRBJ1-1; the D is unclear. The CDR3 length is 15 residues. Trimming cost V 1 base and J 5 bases, with 15 bases left between them. Germline V CDR1 and CDR2: SGHRS, YFSETQ. The CDR3 loop is CASSLFAGSRTEAFF. CDR3 bases: TGCGCCAGCAGCTTGTTTGCCGGCTCGAGGACTGAAGCTTTCTTT.

The chain links TRBV6-2 or TRBV6-3 to TRBJ1-5; 8 bases map to TRBD1. J gave up 0 bases and V 2 bases, and 6 bases lay outside the gene matches. In germline, CDR1 is MNHEY, CDR2 SVGEGT. The CDR3 runs 17 residues. In nucleotides, the CDR3 is TGTGCCAGCAGTTACGAGGCAGGGGGCTTTAGCAATCAGCCCCAGCATTTT. Amino acid sequence: CASSYEAGGFSNQPQHF.

This chain connects TRBV27 to TRBJ2-1; 10 bases map to TRBD2. V dropped 6 bases and J dropped 6; count of bases not matched to a gene: 5. The CDR3 contains 14 residues. Germline loops: CDR1 MNHEY, CDR2 SMNVEV (reference sequence). The CDR3 DNA follows: TGTGCCAGCAGGCCTAGCGGGAGTATCAATGAGCAGTTCTTC. Its translation: CASRPSGSINEQFF.

The chain employs TRBV19 and TRBJ2-5, with 7 bases aligning to TRBD1. V dropped 6 bases and J dropped 5; count of bases not matched to a gene: 6. Germline-derived CDR1 and CDR2 are LNHDA and SQIVND (reference sequence). The length of the CDR3 is 13 residues. The CDR3 reads CASRQTGWETQYF. In DNA, the CDR3 is TGTGCCAGTAGACAGACAGGGTGGGAGACCCAGTACTTC.

This chain joins TRBV19 and TRBJ1-1, with 8 bases aligning to TRBD1. CDR1 is LNHDA, CDR2 SQIVND, per germline (reference sequence). The V segment lost 5 bases and the J segment 3 bases; nucleotides outside the gene matches: 2. This CDR3 contains 13 residues. The CDR3 region has the DNA TGTGCCAGTAGTGAGGACAGGGACACTGAAGCTTTCTTT. This encodes CASSEDRDTEAFF.

The chain recombines TRBV7-2 with TRBJ1-4, with TRBD1 identical over 7 bases. Germline CDR1 reads SGHTA; CDR2 reads FQGNSA. The CDR3 length is 16 residues. The J segment lost 4 bases and the V segment lost 5 bases, leaving 10 bases of the junction unmatched. CDR3 sequence reads: CASSRQTGAFNEKLFF. Here the CDR3 DNA reads TGTGCCAGCAGCAGGCAAACAGGGGCCTTTAATGAAAAACTGTTTTTT.

V gene TRBV12-5 combines with J gene TRBJ1-1, with TRBD1 matching 7 bases. The CDR3 is 15 amino acids. The trim removed 2 bases at V and 3 bases at J, leaving 6 bases unmatched. Germline V gene lookup returns CDR1 LGHNT and CDR2 FRNRAP. The CDR3 loop reads CASGLIQGRHTEAFF. The CDR3 DNA follows: TGTGCTAGTGGTTTGATACAGGGGAGGCACACTGAAGCTTTCTTT.

This rearrangement joins TRBV4-1 to TRBJ2-1; 9 bases line up with TRBD2. The CDR3 consists of 18 residues. The trim removed 0 bases at V and 2 bases at J, leaving 8 bases unmatched. The V gene's germline CDR1 is MGHRA and CDR2 YSYEKL. The CDR3 loop is CASSQERLASGTYNEQFF. In DNA form, the CDR3 reads TGCGCCAGCAGCCAAGAAAGGCTCGCTAGCGGGACCTACAATGAGCAGTTCTTC.